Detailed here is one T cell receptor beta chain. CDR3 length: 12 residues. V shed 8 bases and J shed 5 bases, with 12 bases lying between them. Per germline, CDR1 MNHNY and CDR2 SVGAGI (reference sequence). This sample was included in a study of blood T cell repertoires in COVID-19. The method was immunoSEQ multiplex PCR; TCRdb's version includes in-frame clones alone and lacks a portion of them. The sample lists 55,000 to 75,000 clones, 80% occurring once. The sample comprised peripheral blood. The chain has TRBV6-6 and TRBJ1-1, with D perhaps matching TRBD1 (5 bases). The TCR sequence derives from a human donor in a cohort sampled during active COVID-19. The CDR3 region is CASRREGTEAFF. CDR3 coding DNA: TGTGCCAGCCGGCGGGAGGGGACTGAAGCTTTCTTT.